This is a list of T cell receptor beta chains from one sample in a study of identical twins. MiXCR, run by TCRdb on the 5' RACE reads, gives a single entry per CDR3 protein. This sample has under 300,000 distinct CDR3 sequences, with around 8.8% found just once. This sample also belongs to another study, concerning yellow fever vaccine responses in identical twins.

What was sequenced was CD8+ T cells sorted from blood. All receptors come from a woman younger than 30 in good health. Both conserved end residues are part of each CDR3. The D gene is left open where the match is weak. Expanded clones are given a class, and other clones once, few, many or no size at all.

TGTGCCAGCAGTGTAGACACCCAAGAGACCCAGTACTTC,CASSVDTQETQYF,TRBV25-1,TRBJ2-5,NA,NA
TGCAGTGCTAGAGGATGGGTTATAGATTCCTACGAGCAGTACTTC,CSARGWVIDSYEQYF,TRBV20-1,TRBJ2-7,NA,NA
TGTGCCACCACCCCGACTAGCGGGAGTTACGAGCAGTACTTC,CATTPTSGSYEQYF,TRBV15,TRBJ2-7,TRBD2,many
TGTGCCAGCAGCCCCTCTGGCGGGGTAACAGATACGCAGTATTTT,CASSPSGGVTDTQYF,TRBV11-2,TRBJ2-3,NA,many
TGTGCCAGCGAGGCGGCTTCCGGGGAGCTGTTTTTT,CASEAASGELFF,TRBV11-3,TRBJ2-2,NA,NA
TGTGCCAGCAGCATAGGCCCGGGGGAGTCAACCTACGAGCAGTACTTC,CASSIGPGESTYEQYF,TRBV7-6,TRBJ2-7,NA,few
TGTGCCAGCAGTTACTCGGCGGGTCGGGATGAGCAGTTCTTC,CASSYSAGRDEQFF,TRBV6-5,TRBJ2-1,NA,few
TGCAGCGTTGTGGGGTGGGCCAGACAGGATACGCAGTATTTT,CSVVGWARQDTQYF,TRBV29-1,TRBJ2-3,NA,many
TGCAGTGCTAGGGGACTAGCGGGCCTCTCCTACGAGCAGTACTTC,CSARGLAGLSYEQYF,TRBV20-1,TRBJ2-7,TRBD2,NA
TGTGCCAGCAGTTCCTTCGGACAGGGGGCTAGTCAGCCCCAGCATTTT,CASSSFGQGASQPQHF,TRBV12-3/TRBV12-4,TRBJ1-5,TRBD1,many
TGTGCCAGCAGCTTAGCGGGGGAAACCTACGAGCAGTACTTC,CASSLAGETYEQYF,TRBV7-9,TRBJ2-7,NA,many
TGTGCCAGCAGCCAAAATGGACAAGGAAATGAGCAGTTCTTC,CASSQNGQGNEQFF,TRBV3-1,TRBJ2-1,NA,NA
TGCGCCAGCAGGAGTGGGGGGAGTTTGCCCTACAATGAGCAGTTCTTC,CASRSGGSLPYNEQFF,TRBV10-2,TRBJ2-1,NA,many
TGTGCCAGCAGCTCGTTATTAGCGGGCACCAGCAGCACAGATACGCAGTATTTT,CASSSLLAGTSSTDTQYF,TRBV11-1,TRBJ2-3,TRBD2,many
TGTGCCAGCAGCTTAGTATCAGCGGTTGCCTACAATGAGCAGTTCTTC,CASSLVSAVAYNEQFF,TRBV7-9,TRBJ2-1,NA,many
TGTGCCAGCAGTTTATCCTTTAGCTCCTACGAGCAGTACTTC,CASSLSFSSYEQYF,TRBV27,TRBJ2-7,NA,few
TGCGCCAGCAGCCACCGTAGACTAGTTTTCACCTACGAGCAGTACTTC,CASSHRRLVFTYEQYF,TRBV4-3,TRBJ2-7,NA,NA
TGTGCCAGCAGTTCTCTCTTCCAAGAGACCCAGTACTTC,CASSSLFQETQYF,TRBV27,TRBJ2-5,NA,few
TGTGCCACCAGTGATTTGGCGGGAGTAAGTACGCAGTATTTT,CATSDLAGVSTQYF,TRBV24-1,TRBJ2-3,TRBD2,NA
TGCAGTGCGCGACTAAGCGGGGTGTACGAGCAGTACTTC,CSARLSGVYEQYF,TRBV20-1,TRBJ2-7,TRBD2,few
TGTGCCAGCAGCTCTTCAACCCCAGGTCGATTTGAGCAGTTCTTC,CASSSSTPGRFEQFF,TRBV7-9,TRBJ2-1,NA,few